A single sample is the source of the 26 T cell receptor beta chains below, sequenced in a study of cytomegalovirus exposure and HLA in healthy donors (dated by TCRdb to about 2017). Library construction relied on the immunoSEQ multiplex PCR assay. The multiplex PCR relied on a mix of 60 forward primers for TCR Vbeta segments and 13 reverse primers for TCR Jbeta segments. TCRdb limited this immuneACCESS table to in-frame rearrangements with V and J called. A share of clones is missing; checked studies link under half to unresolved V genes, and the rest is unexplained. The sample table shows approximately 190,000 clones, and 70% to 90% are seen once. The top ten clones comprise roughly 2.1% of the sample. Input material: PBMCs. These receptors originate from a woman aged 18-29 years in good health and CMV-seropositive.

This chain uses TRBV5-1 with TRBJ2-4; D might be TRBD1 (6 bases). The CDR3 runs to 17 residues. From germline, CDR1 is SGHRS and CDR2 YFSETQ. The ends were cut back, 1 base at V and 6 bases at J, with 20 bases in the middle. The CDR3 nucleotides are TGCGCCAGCAGCTTGTCGGGCTTGAGGGGGTATTTAAACATTCAGTACTTC. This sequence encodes CASSLSGLRGYLNIQYF.

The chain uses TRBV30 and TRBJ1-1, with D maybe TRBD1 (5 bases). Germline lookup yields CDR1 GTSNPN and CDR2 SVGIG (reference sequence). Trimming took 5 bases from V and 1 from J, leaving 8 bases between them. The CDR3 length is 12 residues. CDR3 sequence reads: CAWQGSNTEAFF. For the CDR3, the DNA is TGTGCCTGGCAGGGTTCGAACACTGAAGCTTTCTTT.

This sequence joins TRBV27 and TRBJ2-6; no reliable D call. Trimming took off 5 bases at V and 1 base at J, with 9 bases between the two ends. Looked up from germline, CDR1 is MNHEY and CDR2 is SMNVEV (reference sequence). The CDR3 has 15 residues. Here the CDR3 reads CASSATRSGANVLTF. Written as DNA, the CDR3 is TGTGCCAGCAGTGCTACGCGGTCTGGGGCCAACGTCCTGACTTTC.

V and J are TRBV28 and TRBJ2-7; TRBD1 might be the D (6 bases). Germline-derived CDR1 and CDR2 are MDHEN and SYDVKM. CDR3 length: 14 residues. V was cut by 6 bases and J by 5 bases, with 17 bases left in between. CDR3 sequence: CASRTGLSRDEQYF. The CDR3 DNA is TGTGCCAGCAGGACAGGACTGAGCCGGGACGAGCAGTACTTC.

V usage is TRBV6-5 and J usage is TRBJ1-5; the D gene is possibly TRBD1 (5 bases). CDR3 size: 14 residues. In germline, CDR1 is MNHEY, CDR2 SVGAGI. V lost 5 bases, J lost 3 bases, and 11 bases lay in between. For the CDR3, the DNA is TGTGCCAGCAGTAAACGGGGGAACAATCAGCCCCAGCATTTT. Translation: CASSKRGNNQPQHF.

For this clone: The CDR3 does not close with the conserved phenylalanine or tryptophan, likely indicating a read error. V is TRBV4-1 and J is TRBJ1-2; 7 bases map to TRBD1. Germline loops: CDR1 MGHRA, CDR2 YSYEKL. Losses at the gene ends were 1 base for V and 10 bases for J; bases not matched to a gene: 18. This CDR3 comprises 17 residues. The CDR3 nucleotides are TGCGCCAGCAGCCAAGTAGGGGGCGCAGGTTATAAAAAAGCCTACACCCTC. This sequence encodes CASSQVGGAGYKKAYTL.

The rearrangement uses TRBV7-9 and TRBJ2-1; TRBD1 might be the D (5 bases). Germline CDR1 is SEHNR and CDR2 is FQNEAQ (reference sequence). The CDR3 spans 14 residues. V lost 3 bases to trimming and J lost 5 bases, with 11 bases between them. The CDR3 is CASSLLRQHNEQFF. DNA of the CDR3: TGTGCCAGCAGCTTGTTGCGACAGCACAATGAGCAGTTCTTC.

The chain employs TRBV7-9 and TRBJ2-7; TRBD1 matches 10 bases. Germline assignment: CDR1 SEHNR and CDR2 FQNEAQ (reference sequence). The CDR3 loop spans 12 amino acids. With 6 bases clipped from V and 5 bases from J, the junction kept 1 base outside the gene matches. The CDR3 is CASRGTGDEQYF. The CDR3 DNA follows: TGTGCCAGCAGAGGGACAGGGGACGAGCAGTACTTC.

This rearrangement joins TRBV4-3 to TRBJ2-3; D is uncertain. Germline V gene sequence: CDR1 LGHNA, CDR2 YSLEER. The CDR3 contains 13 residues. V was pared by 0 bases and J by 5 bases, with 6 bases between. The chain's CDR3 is CASSQDYRDTQYF. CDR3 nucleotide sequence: TGCGCCAGCAGCCAAGATTACAGAGATACGCAGTATTTT.

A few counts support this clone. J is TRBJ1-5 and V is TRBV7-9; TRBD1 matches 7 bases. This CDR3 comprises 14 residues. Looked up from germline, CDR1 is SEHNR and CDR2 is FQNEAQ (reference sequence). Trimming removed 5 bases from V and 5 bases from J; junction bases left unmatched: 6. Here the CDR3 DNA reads TGTGCCAGCAGCCCACAGGGGCCGGATCAGCCCCAGCATTTT. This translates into CASSPQGPDQPQHF.

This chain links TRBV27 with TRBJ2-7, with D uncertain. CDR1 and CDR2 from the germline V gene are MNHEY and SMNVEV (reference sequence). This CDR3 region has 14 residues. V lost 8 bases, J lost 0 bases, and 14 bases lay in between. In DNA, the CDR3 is TGTGCCAGCCCCGTGTTGAGAAGCTCCTACGAGCAGTACTTC. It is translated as CASPVLRSSYEQYF.

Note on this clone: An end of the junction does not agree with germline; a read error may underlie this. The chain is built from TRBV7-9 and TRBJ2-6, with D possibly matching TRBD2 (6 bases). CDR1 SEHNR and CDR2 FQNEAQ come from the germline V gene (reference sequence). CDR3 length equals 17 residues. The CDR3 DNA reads TGTTCCAGCAGCTTAGGCTACTCGGGGGCTGGGGCCAACGTCCTGACTTTC. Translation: CSSSLGYSGAGANVLTF.

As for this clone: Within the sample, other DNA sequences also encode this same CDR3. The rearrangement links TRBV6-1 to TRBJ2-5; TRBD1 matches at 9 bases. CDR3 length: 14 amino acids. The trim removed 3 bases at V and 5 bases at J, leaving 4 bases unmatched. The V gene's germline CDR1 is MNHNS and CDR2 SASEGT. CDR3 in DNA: TGTGCCAGCAGTGAGGGACAGGGATGGGAGACCCAGTACTTC. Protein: CASSEGQGWETQYF.

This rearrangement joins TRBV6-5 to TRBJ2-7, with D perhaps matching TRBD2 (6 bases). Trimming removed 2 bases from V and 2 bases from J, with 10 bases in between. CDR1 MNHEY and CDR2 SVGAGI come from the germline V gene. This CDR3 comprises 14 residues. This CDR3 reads CASSYRRGPYEQYF. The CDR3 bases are TGTGCCAGCAGTTACCGGCGGGGCCCCTACGAGCAGTACTTC.

The CDR3 DNA sequence: TGTGCCAGCAGTTCCCTAGCGGGGGGAAAAGAGACCCAGTACTTC. Amino acids: CASSSLAGGKETQYF. The chain uses TRBV28 and TRBJ2-5; TRBD2 agrees at 11 bases. CDR3 length equals 15 residues. Germline V gives CDR1 MDHEN, CDR2 SYDVKM. The V gene end was trimmed by 4 bases and the J gene end by 3 bases; junction bases not matched to a gene: 4.

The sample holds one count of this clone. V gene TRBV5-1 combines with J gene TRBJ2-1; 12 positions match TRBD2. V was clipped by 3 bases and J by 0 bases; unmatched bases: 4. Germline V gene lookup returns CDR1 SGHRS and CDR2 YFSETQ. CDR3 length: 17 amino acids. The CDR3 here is CASSSQTSGGSYNEQFF. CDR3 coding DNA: TGCGCCAGCAGCTCCCAGACTAGCGGGGGCTCCTACAATGAGCAGTTCTTC.

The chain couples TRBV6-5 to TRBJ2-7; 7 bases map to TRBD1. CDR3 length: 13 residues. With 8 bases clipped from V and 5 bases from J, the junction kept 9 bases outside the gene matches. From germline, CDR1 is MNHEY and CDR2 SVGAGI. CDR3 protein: CASGLTGDNEQYF. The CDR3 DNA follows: TGTGCCAGCGGATTAACAGGGGATAACGAGCAGTACTTC.

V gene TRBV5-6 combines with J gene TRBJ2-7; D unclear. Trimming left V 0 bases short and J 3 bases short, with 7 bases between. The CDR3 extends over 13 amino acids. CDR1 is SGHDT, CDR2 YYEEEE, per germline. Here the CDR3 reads CASSLGRSYEQYF. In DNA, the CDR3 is TGTGCCAGCAGCTTGGGACGGAGCTACGAGCAGTACTTC.

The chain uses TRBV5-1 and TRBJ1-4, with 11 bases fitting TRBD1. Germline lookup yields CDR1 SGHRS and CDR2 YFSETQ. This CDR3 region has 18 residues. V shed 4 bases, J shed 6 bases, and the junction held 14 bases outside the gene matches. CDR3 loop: CASSRTGGGLLGYEKLFF. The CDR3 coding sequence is TGCGCCAGCAGCCGGACAGGGGGCGGCCTGTTGGGGTATGAAAAACTGTTTTTT.

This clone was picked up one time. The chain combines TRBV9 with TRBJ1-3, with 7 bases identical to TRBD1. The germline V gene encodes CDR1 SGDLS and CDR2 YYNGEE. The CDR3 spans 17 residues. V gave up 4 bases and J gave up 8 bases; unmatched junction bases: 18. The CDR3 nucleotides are TGTGCCAGCAGCCCCAGAACAGGGGCCAAGTCTTCGGACACCATATATTTT. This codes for CASSPRTGAKSSDTIYF.

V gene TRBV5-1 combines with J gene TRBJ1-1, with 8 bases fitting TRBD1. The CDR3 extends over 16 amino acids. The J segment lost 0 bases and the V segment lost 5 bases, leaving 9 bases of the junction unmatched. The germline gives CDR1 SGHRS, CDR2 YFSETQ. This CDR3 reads CASSSDRGTLNTEAFF. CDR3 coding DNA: TGCGCCAGCAGTTCAGACAGGGGAACATTGAACACTGAAGCTTTCTTT.

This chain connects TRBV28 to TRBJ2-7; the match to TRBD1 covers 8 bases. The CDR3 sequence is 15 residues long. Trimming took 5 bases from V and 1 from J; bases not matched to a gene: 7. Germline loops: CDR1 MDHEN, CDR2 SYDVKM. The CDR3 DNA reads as TGTGCCAGCAGTCTCAACGGACAGGGATCCTACGAGCAGTACTTC. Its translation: CASSLNGQGSYEQYF.

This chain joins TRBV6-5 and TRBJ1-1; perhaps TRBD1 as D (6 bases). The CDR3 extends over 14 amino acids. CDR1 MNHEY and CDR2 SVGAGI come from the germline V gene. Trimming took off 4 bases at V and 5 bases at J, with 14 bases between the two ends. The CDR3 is CASSLQGMETEAFF. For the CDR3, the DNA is TGTGCCAGCAGTTTACAGGGTATGGAGACTGAAGCTTTCTTT.

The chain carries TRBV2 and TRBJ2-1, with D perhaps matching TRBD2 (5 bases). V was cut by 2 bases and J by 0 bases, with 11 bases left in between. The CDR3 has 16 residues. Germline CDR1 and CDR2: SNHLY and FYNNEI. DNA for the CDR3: TGTGCCAGCAGTGAACGGCTAGCCAACTCCTACAATGAGCAGTTCTTC. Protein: CASSERLANSYNEQFF.

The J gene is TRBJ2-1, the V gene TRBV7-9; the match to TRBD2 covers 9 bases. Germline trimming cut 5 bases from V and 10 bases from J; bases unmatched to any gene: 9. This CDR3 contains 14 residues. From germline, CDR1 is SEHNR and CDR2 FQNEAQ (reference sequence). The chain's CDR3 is CASSKTSGNSEQFF. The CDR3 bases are TGTGCCAGCAGCAAGACTAGCGGTAACAGCGAGCAGTTCTTC.

The CDR3 spells CASRPGLNSNQPQHF. CDR3 in DNA: TGTGCCAGTAGACCGGGACTGAATAGCAATCAGCCCCAGCATTTT. The chain is built from TRBV19 and TRBJ1-5, with TRBD1 as a possible D gene (5 bases). CDR1 is LNHDA, CDR2 SQIVND, per germline (reference sequence). CDR3 length equals 15 residues. V lost 6 bases to trimming and J lost 0 bases, with 12 bases between them.